Shown below are 29 T cell receptor beta chains from a single sample sequenced in a study of beta chain features in type 1 diabetes. General observations from the study: Patients with Type 1 diabetes showed moderately but significantly shorter TCRB CDR3s in all four CD4+ subsets.

These receptors' targets are unknown. Expressed TCRB transcripts were sequenced because the isolated RNA had all been reverse transcribed beforehand. Produced via immunoSEQ multiplex PCR; TCRdb's table is partial and in-frame only. The profile shows a few hundred thousand clones, 8.5% to 10% of them singletons. Specimen: central memory CD4+ T cells from blood. The receptors were sampled from a young man with type 1 diabetes.

The sample holds a few counts of this clone. The chain joins TRBV11-2 to TRBJ2-7, with TRBD2 matching over 7 bases. The CDR3 loop spans 15 amino acids. V shed 5 bases and J 0 bases; nucleotides not matched to a gene: 7. Germline V gene lookup returns CDR1 SGHAT and CDR2 FQNNGV. CDR3 loop: CASSRGLGSSYEQYF. The CDR3, as DNA: TGTGCCAGCAGCCGAGGACTAGGGAGCTCCTACGAGCAGTACTTC.

This clone was observed a handful of times. This chain connects TRBV11-2 to TRBJ2-5, with TRBD1 matching 7 bases. The CDR3 spans 16 residues. Germline CDR1 and CDR2: SGHAT and FQNNGV. With 2 bases clipped from V and 5 bases from J, the junction kept 11 bases outside the gene matches. CDR3 nucleotide sequence: TGTGCCAGCAGCTTACAACCGGCAGGGGGTAGGGAGACCCAGTACTTC. Translated, it gives CASSLQPAGGRETQYF.

This clone was counted a few times. The gene calls are TRBV5-6 and TRBJ2-1; maybe TRBD1 (6 bases). The V and J ends lost 2 bases and 5 bases respectively, with 8 bases between them. CDR3 length: 13 amino acids. Germline V gene data show CDR1 as SGHDT and CDR2 as YYEEEE. The DNA of the CDR3 is TGTGCCAGCAGCTTCCGACAGGACAATGAGCAGTTCTTC. Its protein product is CASSFRQDNEQFF.

This clone came up a few times. The chain carries TRBV7-2 and TRBJ1-2, with no clear D. The CDR3 runs to 13 residues. From germline, CDR1 is SGHTA and CDR2 FQGNSA. V was cut by 4 bases and J by 2 bases, with 8 bases left in between. The CDR3 DNA reads as TGTGCCAGCAGCTCCGGGGTAAACTATGGCTACACCTTC. Translating it yields CASSSGVNYGYTF.

This clone was seen a handful of times. The V and J genes are TRBV28 and TRBJ2-4; TRBD1 aligns across 9 bases. Germline V CDR1 and CDR2: MDHEN, SYDVKM. J was trimmed by 7 bases and V by 6 bases; bases with no gene match: 7. This CDR3 is built from 14 residues. In nucleotides, the CDR3 is TGTGCCAGCAGCTCCCCCGGGACAGGGAACATTCAGTACTTC. It yields the protein CASSSPGTGNIQYF.

The V gene is TRBV19, the J gene TRBJ2-7, with D hard to call. Germline V gives CDR1 LNHDA, CDR2 SQIVND (reference sequence). V was cut by 6 bases and J by 1 base, with 10 bases left in between. This CDR3 has 13 residues. For the CDR3, the DNA is TGTGCCAGTAGGAGCCATGGGTCCTACGAGCAGTACTTC. Translating gives CASRSHGSYEQYF.

This clone has just a few counts. A junction boundary mismatches the germline segment, possibly from a read error. This chain uses TRBV7-7 with TRBJ2-2; unclear D gene. The CDR3 runs 13 residues. Germline assignment: CDR1 SSHAT and CDR2 FNYEAQ (reference sequence). The CDR3 nucleotides are TGTGCTAGCAGCGCTGCGAACACCGGGGAGCTGTTTTTT. As protein: CASSAANTGELFF.

The rearrangement uses TRBV7-9 and TRBJ1-5; D is possibly TRBD1 (6 bases). Trimming pared 5 bases from V and 2 bases from J, leaving 16 bases between. From germline, CDR1 is SEHNR and CDR2 FQNEAQ (reference sequence). The CDR3 loop spans 16 amino acids. The CDR3 protein is CASSPRREGGNQPQHF. The CDR3 nucleotides read TGTGCCAGCAGCCCGCGCCGCGAGGGGGGCAATCAGCCCCAGCATTTT.

The CDR3 protein is CATSPRRGETQYF. The CDR3 coding sequence is TGTGCCACCAGCCCTCGAAGGGGAGAGACCCAGTACTTC. This rearrangement joins TRBV15 to TRBJ2-5, with D possibly matching TRBD1 (5 bases). Between the trimmed V and J ends, which lost 5 bases and 4 bases, there was a span of 11 bases. This CDR3 spans 13 amino acids. The V gene's germline CDR1 is LNHNV and CDR2 YYDKDF (reference sequence).

A few counts support this clone. The rearrangement joins TRBV18 to TRBJ1-5; 9 bases agree with TRBD1. The CDR3 is 16 amino acids. V shed 4 bases, J shed 6 bases, and the junction held 10 bases outside the gene matches. Germline CDR1 and CDR2: KGHSH and LQKENI. CDR3 residues: CASSQSTGGISQPQHF. The CDR3 DNA sequence: TGTGCCAGCTCACAGAGCACAGGGGGCATCAGTCAGCCCCAGCATTTT.

This clone was counted only a few times. The chain uses TRBV28 and TRBJ2-7, with TRBD1 matching 7 bases. CDR1 MDHEN and CDR2 SYDVKM come from the germline V gene. Unmatched junction bases numbered 7, after V lost 6 bases and J lost 2 bases. The CDR3 totals 14 residues. CDR3 region: CASSLGGPTYEQYF. For the CDR3, the DNA is TGTGCCAGCAGCCTAGGGGGCCCCACCTACGAGCAGTACTTC. Full variable domain (remainder filled in from reference TRBV28 and TRBJ2-7): DVKVTQSSRYLVKRTGEKVFLECVQDMDHENMFWYRQDPGLGLRLIYFSYDVKMKEKGDIPEGYSVSREKKERFSLILESASTNQTSMYLCASSLGGPTYEQYFGPGTRLTVT.

This clone has more than one count but fewer than ten. This chain joins TRBV27 and TRBJ2-3, with 7 positions matching TRBD1. The CDR3 has 15 residues. Germline CDR1 MNHEY, CDR2 SMNVEV (reference sequence). With V trimmed by 10 bases and J by 4 bases, 14 bases remained unmatched. CDR3 bases: TGTGCCACCTTTGACAGGGCCCGGGGTCCAGATACGCAGTATTTT. Translated: CATFDRARGPDTQYF.

The sample holds many counts of this clone. V usage is TRBV14 and J usage is TRBJ2-5, with a weak D call TRBD2 (6 bases). CDR1 SGHDN and CDR2 FVKESK come from the germline V gene. The V end was cut by 0 bases, the J end by 9 bases, with 17 bases between. The CDR3 spans 15 residues. CDR3 sequence reads: CASSQDWRVGSAQYF. The DNA for the CDR3 is TGTGCCAGCAGCCAAGATTGGAGGGTCGGATCGGCCCAGTACTTC.

In this sample, this clone turned up a few times. The V call is TRBV9, the J call TRBJ2-3; 10 bases fit TRBD2. The CDR3 runs 14 residues. Germline V gene data show CDR1 as SGDLS and CDR2 as YYNGEE. V shed 2 bases, J shed 6 bases, and the junction held 3 bases outside the gene matches. The CDR3 is CASSVTSGKDTQYF. CDR3 nucleotide sequence: TGTGCCAGCAGCGTCACTAGCGGGAAGGATACGCAGTATTTT.

V is TRBV7-9 and J is TRBJ1-5; D is unresolved. Trimming took 1 base from V and 6 from J, leaving 7 bases between them. This CDR3 comprises 13 residues. In germline, CDR1 is SEHNR, CDR2 FQNEAQ (reference sequence). The CDR3, as DNA: TGTGCCAGCAGCTTAGAAGAGGGTCAGCCCCAGCATTTT. Translation: CASSLEEGQPQHF.

J is TRBJ2-5 and V is TRBV6-6; TRBD1 agrees at 7 bases. CDR1 is MNHNY, CDR2 SVGAGI, per germline (reference sequence). The CDR3 sequence is 15 residues long. V was pared by 6 bases and J by 3 bases, with 10 bases of the junction left unmatched. CDR3 sequence (DNA): TGTGCCAGCAGGGGGACGGGGACAGCTAAAGAGACCCAGTACTTC. Encoded protein: CASRGTGTAKETQYF.

Only a few counts were recorded for this clone. The rearrangement links TRBV7-2 to TRBJ2-1; 9 bases align to TRBD2. CDR1 SGHTA and CDR2 FQGNSA come from the germline V gene. V lost 2 bases to trimming and J lost 4 bases; unmatched junction nucleotides: 3. CDR3 length: 15 residues. The CDR3, as DNA: TGTGCCAGCAGCTTATTTAGCGGGGGATACAATGAGCAGTTCTTC. It is translated as CASSLFSGGYNEQFF.

The chain uses TRBV6-5 and TRBJ1-1, with a possible D match to TRBD1 (6 bases). The germline V gene has CDR1 MNHEY and CDR2 SVGAGI. V was cut by 5 bases and J by 6 bases, with 19 bases left in between. The CDR3 sequence is 15 residues long. The CDR3 coding sequence is TGTGCCAGCAGTCCGATGACAGGCTGGGTCGCTGAAGCTTTCTTT. This sequence encodes CASSPMTGWVAEAFF.

The chain combines TRBV4-2 with TRBJ2-3, with D uncertain. CDR1 is LGHNA and CDR2 is YNFKEQ in the germline V gene. V was shortened by 6 bases and J by 2 bases, with 18 bases between the two germline ends. The CDR3 is made up of 16 amino acids. CDR3 region: CASRPASAYYTDTQYF. For the CDR3, the DNA is TGTGCCAGCAGGCCCGCCAGCGCTTACTACACAGATACGCAGTATTTT.

Comments on this clone: The likely explanation is a read error, given a far larger clone one base away. The sample has other DNA sequences that encode this CDR3 too. The chain links TRBV5-4 to TRBJ2-5; 8 nucleotides line up with TRBD1. CDR3 length: 15 amino acids. Losses at the gene ends were 5 bases for V and 5 bases for J; bases not matched to a gene: 11. Per germline, CDR1 SGHNT and CDR2 YYREEE (reference sequence). The CDR3 DNA reads as TGTGCCAGCAGTCAGGATCCAGGGGGCGCGGAGACCCAGTACTTC. Its protein product is CASSQDPGGAETQYF. The full variable domain, rest sourced from reference TRBV5-4 and TRBJ2-5, is ETGVTQSPTHLIKTRGQQVTLRCSSQSGHNTVSWYQQALGQGPQFIFQYYREEENGRGNFPPRFSGLQFPNYSSELNVNALELDDSALYLCASSQDPGGAETQYFGPGTRLLVL.

The V and J genes are TRBV6-1 and TRBJ1-5; 10 bases align to TRBD1. CDR3 length: 15 amino acids. V was pared by 7 bases and J by 7 bases, with 10 bases of the junction left unmatched. Germline-derived CDR1 and CDR2 are MNHNS and SASEGT. Here the CDR3 reads CASIWTGGGRQPQHF. DNA for the CDR3: TGTGCCAGCATTTGGACAGGGGGAGGGCGGCAGCCCCAGCATTTT.

This clone occurred a few times. The chain joins TRBV18 to TRBJ1-1; D may be TRBD1 (6 bases). Germline CDR1 is KGHSH and CDR2 is LQKENI. CDR3 length equals 15 residues. Trimming left V 4 bases short and J 3 bases short, with 15 bases between. The CDR3 DNA follows: TGTGCCAGCTCACTAACTCGAGGGGGGGACACTGAAGCTTTCTTT. Protein: CASSLTRGGDTEAFF.

The chain has TRBV18 and TRBJ2-7, with 9 positions matching TRBD2. CDR1 KGHSH and CDR2 LQKENI come from the germline V gene. The CDR3 runs to 13 residues. With V trimmed by 3 bases and J by 3 bases, 0 bases remained unmatched. CDR3 sequence reads: CASSPTSGYEQYF. In nucleotides, the CDR3 is TGTGCCAGCTCACCGACTAGCGGCTACGAGCAGTACTTC.

In this sample, this clone turned up a few times. V and J are TRBV7-9 and TRBJ2-7; D is unclear. V lost 0 bases and J lost 2, with 8 bases in between. CDR3 length: 14 amino acids. The V gene's germline CDR1 is SEHNR and CDR2 FQNEAQ (reference sequence). The CDR3 region has the DNA TGTGCCAGCAGCTTAGCGTCTCCCCCCTACGAGCAGTACTTC. Translating it yields CASSLASPPYEQYF.

This clone came up many times. This chain joins TRBV10-3 and TRBJ2-3; D is perhaps TRBD2 (6 bases). Germline CDR1 and CDR2: ENHRY and SYGVKD. Deletions cut 2 bases from V and 2 bases from J, with 11 bases between. CDR3 size: 15 residues. The CDR3 protein is CAISEREPTTDTQYF. The CDR3 DNA sequence: TGTGCCATCAGTGAGCGGGAGCCGACCACAGATACGCAGTATTTT.

This sequence joins TRBV28 and TRBJ1-1; 9 nucleotides agree with TRBD1. Per the germline V gene, CDR1 is MDHEN and CDR2 is SYDVKM. The CDR3 sequence is 17 residues long. The ends lost 4 bases at V and 1 base at J; junction bases unmatched: 10. CDR3 in DNA: TGTGCCAGCAGTTCCTATACAGGGGGCGGATCGAACACTGAAGCTTTCTTT. Amino acid sequence: CASSSYTGGGSNTEAFF.

This clone was detected a few times. V usage is TRBV6-6 and J usage is TRBJ2-7; 8 bases agree with TRBD1. This CDR3 has 14 amino acids. In germline, CDR1 is MNHNY, CDR2 SVGAGI (reference sequence). The trim removed 8 bases at V and 2 bases at J, leaving 8 bases unmatched. The CDR3 here is CASWEQGGAYEQYF. The CDR3 nucleotides read TGTGCCAGCTGGGAACAGGGGGGTGCCTACGAGCAGTACTTC.

In its sample, this clone was seen many times. The chain joins TRBV5-1 to TRBJ1-2; tentatively, D is TRBD1 (5 bases). Germline V gene data show CDR1 as SGHRS and CDR2 as YFSETQ. The CDR3 loop spans 13 amino acids. V dropped 0 bases and J dropped 8 bases, with 11 bases sitting between them. The CDR3 region is CASSLDPGQGYTF. CDR3 nucleotides: TGCGCCAGCAGCTTGGATCCGGGGCAAGGCTACACCTTC.

This clone came up a few times. The CDR3 DNA sequence: TGTGCCAGCAGGAGGGATAGCAATCAGCCCCAGCATTTT. Amino acid sequence: CASRRDSNQPQHF. The chain employs TRBV7-2 and TRBJ1-5; D unresolved. The CDR3 is 13 residues long. With 6 bases removed from V and 0 bases from J, the gap between germline ends came to 6 bases. The germline V gene has CDR1 SGHTA and CDR2 FQGNSA.